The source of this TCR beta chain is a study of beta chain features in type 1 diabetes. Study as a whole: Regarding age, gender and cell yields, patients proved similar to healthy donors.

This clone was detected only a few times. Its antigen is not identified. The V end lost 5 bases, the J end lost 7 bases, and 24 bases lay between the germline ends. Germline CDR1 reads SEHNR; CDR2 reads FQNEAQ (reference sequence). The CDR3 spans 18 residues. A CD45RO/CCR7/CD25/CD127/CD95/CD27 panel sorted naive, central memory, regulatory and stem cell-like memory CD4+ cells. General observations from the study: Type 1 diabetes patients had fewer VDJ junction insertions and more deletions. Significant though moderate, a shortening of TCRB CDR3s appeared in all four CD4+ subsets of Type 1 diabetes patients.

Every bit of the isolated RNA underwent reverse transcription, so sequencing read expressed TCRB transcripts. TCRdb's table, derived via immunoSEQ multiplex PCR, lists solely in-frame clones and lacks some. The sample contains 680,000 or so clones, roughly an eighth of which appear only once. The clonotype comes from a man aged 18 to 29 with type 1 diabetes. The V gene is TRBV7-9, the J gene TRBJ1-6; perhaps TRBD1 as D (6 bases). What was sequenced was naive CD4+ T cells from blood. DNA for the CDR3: TGTGCCAGCAGCACACCCCCCGGACAGCTAAGTTCGAATTCACCCCTCCACTTT. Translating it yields CASSTPPGQLSSNSPLHF.